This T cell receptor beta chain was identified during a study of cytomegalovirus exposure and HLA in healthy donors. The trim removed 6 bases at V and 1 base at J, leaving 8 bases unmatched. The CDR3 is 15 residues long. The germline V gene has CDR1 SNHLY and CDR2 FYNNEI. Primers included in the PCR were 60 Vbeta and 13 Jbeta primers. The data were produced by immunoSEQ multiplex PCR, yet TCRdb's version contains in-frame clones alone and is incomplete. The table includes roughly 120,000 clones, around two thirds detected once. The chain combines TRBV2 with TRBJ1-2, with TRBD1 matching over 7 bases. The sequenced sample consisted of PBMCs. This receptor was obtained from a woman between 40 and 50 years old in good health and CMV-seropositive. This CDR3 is CASRSDRADNYGYTF. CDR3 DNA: TGTGCCAGCAGATCCGACAGGGCGGATAACTATGGCTACACCTTC.